The following is a TCR beta chain sequence with its context. The antigen is undetermined. Assay used: immunoSEQ multiplex PCR; TCRdb lists only in-frame clones, some missing. The table has approximately 24,000 clones, 76% seen once. These data belong to a study of vaccination effects on CD4 cells after COVID-19. Study in general: Each participant was administered two doses of either the BNT162b2 or the mRNA-1273 vaccine.

From germline, CDR1 is MNHEY and CDR2 SVGAGI. V was clipped by 0 bases and J by 6 bases, with 9 bases between them. The CDR3 sequence is 14 residues long. Findings and caveats of the study: Vaccine- and infection-induced clones showed marked clonal contraction late following vaccination.

Pools of viral peptides were used by the ViraFEST assay to expand antigen-specific CD4+ T cells ahead of sequencing. Subsequent to less than 13 days of culture, CD4+ T cells were isolated. Recipients of the vaccine had no prior SARS-CoV-2 infection and negative nucleocapsid antibodies. Peptides at about 9.9 ug/ml and IL-2 at 9 to 10 IU/ml were added to about 2 million PBMC per well. At days 3 and 7, half of the medium was exchanged for IL-2 medium. The sample consisted of CD4+ T cells from PBMCs cultured with HCoV-NL63 spike peptides, taken before COVID-19 vaccination. This receptor was identified in a human donor who received a COVID-19 vaccine. The rearrangement joins TRBV6-5 to TRBJ2-1; D unclear. The CDR3 sequence: CASSYSTATNEQFF. The CDR3 nucleotides are TGTGCCAGCAGTTACTCGACCGCGACCAATGAGCAGTTCTTC.